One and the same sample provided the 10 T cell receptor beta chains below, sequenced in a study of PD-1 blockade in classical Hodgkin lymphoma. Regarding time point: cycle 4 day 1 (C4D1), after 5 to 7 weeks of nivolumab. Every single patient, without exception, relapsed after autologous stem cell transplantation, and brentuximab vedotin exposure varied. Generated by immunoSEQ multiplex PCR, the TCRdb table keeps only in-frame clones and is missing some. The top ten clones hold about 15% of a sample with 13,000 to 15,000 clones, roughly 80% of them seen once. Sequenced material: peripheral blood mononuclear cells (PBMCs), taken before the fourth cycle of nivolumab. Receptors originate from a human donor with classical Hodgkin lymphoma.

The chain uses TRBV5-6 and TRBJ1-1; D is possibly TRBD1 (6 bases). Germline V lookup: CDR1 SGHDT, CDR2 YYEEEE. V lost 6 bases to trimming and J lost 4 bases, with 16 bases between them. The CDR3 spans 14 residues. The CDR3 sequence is CASTWVGAGTEAFF. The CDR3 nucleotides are TGTGCCAGCACCTGGGTGGGGGCAGGCACTGAAGCTTTCTTT.

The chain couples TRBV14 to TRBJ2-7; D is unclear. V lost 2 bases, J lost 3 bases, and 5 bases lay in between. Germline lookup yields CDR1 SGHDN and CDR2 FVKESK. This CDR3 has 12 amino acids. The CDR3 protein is CASSQRNYEQYF. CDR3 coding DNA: TGTGCCAGCAGCCAAAGGAACTACGAGCAGTACTTC.

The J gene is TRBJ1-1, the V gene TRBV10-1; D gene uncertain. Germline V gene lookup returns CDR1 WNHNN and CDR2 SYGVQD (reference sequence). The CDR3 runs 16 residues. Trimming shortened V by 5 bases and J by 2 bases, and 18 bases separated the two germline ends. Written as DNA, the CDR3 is TGCGCCAGCAGTAACGAAGACGTGGACGGAAACACTGAAGCTTTCTTT. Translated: CASSNEDVDGNTEAFF.

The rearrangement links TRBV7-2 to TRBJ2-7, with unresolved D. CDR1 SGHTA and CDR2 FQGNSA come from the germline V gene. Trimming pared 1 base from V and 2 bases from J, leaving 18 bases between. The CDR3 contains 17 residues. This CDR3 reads CASSLDSGRRSTYEQYF. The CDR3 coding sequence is TGTGCCAGCAGCTTAGATTCGGGCAGACGCTCCACCTACGAGCAGTACTTC.

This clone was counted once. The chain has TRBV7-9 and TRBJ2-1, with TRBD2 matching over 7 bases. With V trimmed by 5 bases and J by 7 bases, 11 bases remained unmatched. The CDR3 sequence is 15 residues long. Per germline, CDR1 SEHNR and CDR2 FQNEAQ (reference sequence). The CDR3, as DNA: TGTGCCAGCAGCCCCCCGACTAGCCCGACAAATGAGCAGTTCTTC. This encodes CASSPPTSPTNEQFF.

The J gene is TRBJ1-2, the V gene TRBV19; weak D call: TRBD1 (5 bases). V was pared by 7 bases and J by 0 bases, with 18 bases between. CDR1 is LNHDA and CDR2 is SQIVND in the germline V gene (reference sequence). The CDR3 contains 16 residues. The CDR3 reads CASIPVGTYPNYGYTF. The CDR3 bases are TGTGCCAGTATCCCCGTCGGGACGTACCCTAACTATGGCTACACCTTC.

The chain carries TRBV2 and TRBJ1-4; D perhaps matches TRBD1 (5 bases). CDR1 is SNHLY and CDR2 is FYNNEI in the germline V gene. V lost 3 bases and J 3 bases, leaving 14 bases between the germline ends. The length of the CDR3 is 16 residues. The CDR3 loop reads CASSDPTGTANEKLFF. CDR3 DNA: TGTGCCAGCAGTGACCCTACCGGGACGGCTAATGAAAAACTGTTTTTT.

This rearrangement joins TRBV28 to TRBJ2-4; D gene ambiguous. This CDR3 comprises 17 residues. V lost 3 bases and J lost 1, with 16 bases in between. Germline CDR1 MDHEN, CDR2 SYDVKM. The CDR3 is CASSLESIVKAKNIQYF. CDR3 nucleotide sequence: TGTGCCAGCAGTTTGGAGTCCATCGTAAAGGCCAAAAACATTCAGTACTTC. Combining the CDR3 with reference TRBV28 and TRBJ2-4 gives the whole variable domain DVKVTQSSRYLVKRTGEKVFLECVQDMDHENMFWYRQDPGLGLRLIYFSYDVKMKEKGDIPEGYSVSREKKERFSLILESASTNQTSMYLCASSLESIVKAKNIQYFGAGTRLSVL.

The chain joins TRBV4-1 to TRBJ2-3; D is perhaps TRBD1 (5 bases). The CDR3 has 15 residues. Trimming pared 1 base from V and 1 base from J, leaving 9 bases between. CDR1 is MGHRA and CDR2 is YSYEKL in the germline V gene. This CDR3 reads CASSQAGRGTDTQYF. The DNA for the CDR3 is TGCGCCAGCAGCCAAGCCGGCAGGGGCACAGATACGCAGTATTTT.

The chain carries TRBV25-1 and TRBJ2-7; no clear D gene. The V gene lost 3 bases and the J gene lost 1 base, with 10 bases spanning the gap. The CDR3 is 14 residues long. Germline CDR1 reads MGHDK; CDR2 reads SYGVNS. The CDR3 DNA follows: TGTGCCAGCAGTGATCGAACCCTGTCCTACGAGCAGTACTTC. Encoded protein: CASSDRTLSYEQYF.